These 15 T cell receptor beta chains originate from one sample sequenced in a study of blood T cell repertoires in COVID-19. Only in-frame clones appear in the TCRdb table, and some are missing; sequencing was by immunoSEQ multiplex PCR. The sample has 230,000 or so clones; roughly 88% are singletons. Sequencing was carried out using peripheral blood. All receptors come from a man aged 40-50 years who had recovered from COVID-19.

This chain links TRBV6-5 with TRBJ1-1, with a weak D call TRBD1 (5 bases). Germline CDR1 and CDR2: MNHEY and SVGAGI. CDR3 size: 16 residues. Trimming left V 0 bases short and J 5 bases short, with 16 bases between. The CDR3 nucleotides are TGTGCCAGCAGTTACTCGTGGGGTGGGGGGAAAACTGAAGCTTTCTTT. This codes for CASSYSWGGGKTEAFF.

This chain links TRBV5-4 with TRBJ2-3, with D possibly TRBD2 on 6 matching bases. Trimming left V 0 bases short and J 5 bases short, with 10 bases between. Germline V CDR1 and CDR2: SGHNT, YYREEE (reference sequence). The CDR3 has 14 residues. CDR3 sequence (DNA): TGTGCCAGCAGCTTGGAAGCGGGTGAAGATACGCAGTATTTT. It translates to CASSLEAGEDTQYF.

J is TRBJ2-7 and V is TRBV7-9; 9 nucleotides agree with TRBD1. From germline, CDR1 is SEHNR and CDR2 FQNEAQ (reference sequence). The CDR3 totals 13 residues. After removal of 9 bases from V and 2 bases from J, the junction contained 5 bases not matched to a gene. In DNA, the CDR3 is TGTGCCAGTTCGGACAGGGGTACCTACGAGCAGTACTTC. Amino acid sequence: CASSDRGTYEQYF.

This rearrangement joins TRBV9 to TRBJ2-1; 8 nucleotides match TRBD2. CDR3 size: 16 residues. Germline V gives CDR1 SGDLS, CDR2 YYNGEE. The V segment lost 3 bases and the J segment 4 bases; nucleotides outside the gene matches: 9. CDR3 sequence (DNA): TGTGCCAGCAGCGCCGGTACAGCGGGAGTGTACAATGAGCAGTTCTTC. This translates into CASSAGTAGVYNEQFF.

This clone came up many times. CDR3 region: CASSVGPGFNEKLFF. CDR3 nucleotide sequence: TGTGCCAGCAGCGTAGGGCCAGGGTTTAATGAAAAACTGTTTTTT. The chain couples TRBV9 to TRBJ1-4, with D perhaps TRBD1 (5 bases). Germline V gives CDR1 SGDLS, CDR2 YYNGEE. This CDR3 region has 15 residues. V was pared by 0 bases and J by 4 bases, with 10 bases between.

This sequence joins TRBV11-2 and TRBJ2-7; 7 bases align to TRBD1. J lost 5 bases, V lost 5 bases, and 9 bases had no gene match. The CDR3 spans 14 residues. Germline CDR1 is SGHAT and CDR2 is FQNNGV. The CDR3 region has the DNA TGTGCCAGCAGCGCCGACAGGGTATCTAACGAGCAGTACTTC. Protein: CASSADRVSNEQYF.

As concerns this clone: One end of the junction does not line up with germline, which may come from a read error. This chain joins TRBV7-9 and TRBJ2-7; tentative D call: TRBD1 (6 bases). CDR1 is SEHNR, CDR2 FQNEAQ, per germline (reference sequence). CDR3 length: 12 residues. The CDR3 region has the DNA TGTGCCAGCAGCTTAGCGGGGGCAGTAAAGCACTTC. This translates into CASSLAGAVKHF.

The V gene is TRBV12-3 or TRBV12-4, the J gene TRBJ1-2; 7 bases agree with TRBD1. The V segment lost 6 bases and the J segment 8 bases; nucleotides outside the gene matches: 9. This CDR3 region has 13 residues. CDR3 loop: CASSPGTVSGYTF. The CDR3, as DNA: TGTGCCAGCAGCCCCGGGACAGTTAGCGGCTACACCTTC.

The CDR3 is CASSHFLAGSSYEQYF. The CDR3 DNA reads as TGCGCCAGCAGCCACTTCCTAGCGGGTTCCTCCTACGAGCAGTACTTC. This sequence joins TRBV4-1 and TRBJ2-7, with 8 bases matching TRBD2. The J segment lost 0 bases and the V segment lost 3 bases, leaving 7 bases of the junction unmatched. The V gene's germline CDR1 is MGHRA and CDR2 YSYEKL. CDR3 length: 16 amino acids.

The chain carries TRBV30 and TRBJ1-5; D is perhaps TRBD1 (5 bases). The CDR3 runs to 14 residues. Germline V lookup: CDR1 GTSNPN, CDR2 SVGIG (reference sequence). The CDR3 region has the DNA TGTAGTTTTTCGGGGGGAAATAGCAATCAGCCCCAGCATTTT. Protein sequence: CSFSGGNSNQPQHF.

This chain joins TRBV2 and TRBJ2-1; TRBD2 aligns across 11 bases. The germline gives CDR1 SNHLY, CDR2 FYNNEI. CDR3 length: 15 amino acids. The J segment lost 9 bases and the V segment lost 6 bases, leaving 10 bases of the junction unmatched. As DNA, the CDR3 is TGTGCCAGCAGGATGGGACTAGCGGAGACGGGTGAGCAGTTCTTC. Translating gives CASRMGLAETGEQFF. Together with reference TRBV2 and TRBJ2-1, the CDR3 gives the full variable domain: EPEVTQTPSHQVTQMGQEVILRCVPISNHLYFYWYRQILGQKVEFLVSFYNNEISEKSEIFDDQFSVERPDGSNFTLKIRSTKLEDSAMYFCASRMGLAETGEQFFGPGTRLTVL.

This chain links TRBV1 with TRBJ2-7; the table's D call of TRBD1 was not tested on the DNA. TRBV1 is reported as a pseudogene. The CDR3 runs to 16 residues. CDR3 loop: CTSSHTGQGPCGEQYF. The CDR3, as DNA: TGCACCAGCAGCCATACGGGACAGGGTCCTTGTGGGGAGCAGTACTTC.

The CDR3 is CASSPGLTHNEQFF. The CDR3 DNA reads as TGCGCCAGCAGCCCGGGACTAACACACAATGAGCAGTTCTTC. This sequence joins TRBV5-1 and TRBJ2-1, with 7 bases matching TRBD2. Germline CDR1 and CDR2: SGHRS and YFSETQ. Unmatched junction bases numbered 6, after V lost 4 bases and J lost 5 bases. The CDR3 runs to 14 residues. Looking up the rest from reference TRBV5-1 and TRBJ2-1 gives the full variable domain: KAGVTQTPRYLIKTRGQQVTLSCSPISGHRSVSWYQQTPGQGLQFLFEYFSETQRNKGNFPGRFSGRQFSNSRSEMNVSTLELGDSALYLCASSPGLTHNEQFFGPGTRLTVL.

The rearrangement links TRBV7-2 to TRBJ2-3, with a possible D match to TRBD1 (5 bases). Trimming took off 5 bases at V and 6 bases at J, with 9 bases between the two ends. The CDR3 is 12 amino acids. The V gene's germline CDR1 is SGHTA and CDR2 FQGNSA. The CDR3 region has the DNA TGTGCCAGCAGCCAAGGGGCCGATACGCAGTATTTT. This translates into CASSQGADTQYF.

CDR3 sequence reads: CASLVRGSVYGYTF. The CDR3 DNA follows: TGTGCCAGCCTGGTCCGGGGTTCGGTCTATGGCTACACCTTC. This chain connects TRBV21-1 to TRBJ1-2. TRBV21-1 is a known pseudogene. The CDR3 is 14 residues long.